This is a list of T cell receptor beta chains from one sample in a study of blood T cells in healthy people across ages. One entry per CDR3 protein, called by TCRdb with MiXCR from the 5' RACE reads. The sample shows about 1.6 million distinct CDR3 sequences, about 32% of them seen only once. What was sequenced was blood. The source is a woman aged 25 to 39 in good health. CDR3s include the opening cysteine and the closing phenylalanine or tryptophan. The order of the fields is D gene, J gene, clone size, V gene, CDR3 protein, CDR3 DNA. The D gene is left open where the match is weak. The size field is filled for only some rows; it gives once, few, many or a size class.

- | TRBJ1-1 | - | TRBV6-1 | CASSEDAGTVAEAFF | TGTGCCAGCAGTGAAGATGCGGGCACCGTAGCTGAAGCTTTCTTT
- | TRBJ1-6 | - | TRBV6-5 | CASSYSVLGRDSNSPLHF | TGTGCCAGCAGTTACTCGGTATTGGGGCGAGACTCTAATTCACCCCTCCACTTT
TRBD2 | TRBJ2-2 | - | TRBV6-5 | CASSYGAGDTGELFF | TGTGCCAGCAGTTACGGGGCGGGAGACACCGGGGAGCTGTTTTTT
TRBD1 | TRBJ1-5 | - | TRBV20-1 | CSATQGATNQPQHF | TGCAGTGCAACACAGGGGGCAACCAATCAGCCCCAGCATTTT
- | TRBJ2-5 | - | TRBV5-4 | CASSLNGPNEQYF | TGTGCCAGCAGTTTGAATGGGCCCAATGAGCAGTACTTC
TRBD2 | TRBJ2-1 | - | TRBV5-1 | CASSLPLLAEQYNEQFF | TGCGCCAGCAGCTTGCCCCTACTAGCGGAGCAGTACAATGAGCAGTTCTTC
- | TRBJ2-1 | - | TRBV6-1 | CASSEGGDPFYNEQFF | TGTGCCAGCAGTGAAGGTGGAGACCCATTCTACAATGAGCAGTTCTTC
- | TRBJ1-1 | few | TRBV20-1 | CSATQGKPEAFF | TGCAGTGCCACCCAGGGTAAGCCTGAAGCTTTCTTT
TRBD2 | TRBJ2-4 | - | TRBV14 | CASSHSAGGPIQYF | TGTGCCAGCAGCCACTCGGCGGGAGGGCCCATTCAGTACTTC
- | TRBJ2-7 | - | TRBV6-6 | CASSYGTGINTEQYF | TGTGCCAGCAGTTACGGGACCGGGATAAATACCGAGCAGTACTTC
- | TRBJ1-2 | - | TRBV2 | CASRKDSPYGYTF | TGTGCCAGCAGGAAGGACAGTCCCTATGGCTACACCTTC
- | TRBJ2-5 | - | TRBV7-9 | CASSVWGYETQYF | TGTGCCAGCAGCGTTTGGGGTTACGAGACCCAGTACTTC
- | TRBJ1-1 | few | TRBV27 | CASSPEIWGTEAFF | TGTGCCAGCAGCCCGGAGATATGGGGCACTGAAGCTTTCTTT
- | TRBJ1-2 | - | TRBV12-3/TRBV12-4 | CASSPDTGIYGYTF | TGTGCCAGCAGCCCCGACACAGGGATCTATGGCTACACCTTC
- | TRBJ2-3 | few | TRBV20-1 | CSARISGTDTQYF | TGCAGTGCTAGAATTAGCGGCACAGATACGCAGTATTTT
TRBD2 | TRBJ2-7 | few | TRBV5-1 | CASSLGASGRTEQYF | TGCGCCAGCAGCCTGGGAGCTAGCGGGAGGACCGAGCAGTACTTC
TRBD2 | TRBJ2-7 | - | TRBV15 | CATSRGSSGVLYYEQYF | TGTGCCACCAGCCGAGGGAGTAGCGGGGTCCTTTACTACGAGCAGTACTTC
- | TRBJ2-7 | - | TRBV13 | CASSGPGTPQYF | TGTGCCAGCAGCGGGCCCGGGACGCCTCAGTACTTC
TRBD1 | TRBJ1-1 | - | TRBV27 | CASRLTGAREAFF | TGTGCCAGCAGGCTGACAGGGGCGCGGGAAGCTTTCTTT
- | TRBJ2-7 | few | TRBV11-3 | CASSLGVTPGEEQYF | TGTGCCAGCAGCTTAGGAGTGACCCCTGGCGAGGAGCAGTACTTC
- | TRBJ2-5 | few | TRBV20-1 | CSASWGLTAAETQYF | TGCAGTGCTAGTTGGGGGCTGACAGCGGCGGAGACCCAGTACTTC
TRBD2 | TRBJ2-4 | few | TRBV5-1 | CASSPSSGRGKNIQYF | TGCGCCAGCAGCCCTTCTAGCGGGAGAGGCAAAAACATTCAGTACTTC
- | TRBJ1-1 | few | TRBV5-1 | CASSVDTEAFF | TGCGCCAGCAGCGTGGACACTGAAGCTTTCTTT
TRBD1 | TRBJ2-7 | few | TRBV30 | CAWGQGYEQYF | TGTGCCTGGGGACAGGGCTACGAGCAGTACTTC
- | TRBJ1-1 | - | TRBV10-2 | CASSIRAGANTEAFF | TGCGCCAGCAGTATAAGGGCGGGAGCGAACACTGAAGCTTTCTTT
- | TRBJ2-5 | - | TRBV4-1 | CASTHGAGGETQYF | TGCGCCAGCACACACGGGGCAGGTGGAGAGACCCAGTACTTC
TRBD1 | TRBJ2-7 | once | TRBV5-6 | CASSMTGTGREQYF | TGTGCCAGCAGCATGACAGGGACGGGTCGCGAGCAGTACTTC
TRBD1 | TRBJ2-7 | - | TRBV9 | CASSETPDRAPYEQYF | TGTGCCAGCAGCGAAACTCCGGACAGGGCACCCTACGAGCAGTACTTC
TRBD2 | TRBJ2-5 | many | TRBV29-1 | CSVEVGVGPAGPQETQYF | TGCAGCGTTGAAGTGGGGGTGGGTCCAGCGGGGCCTCAAGAGACCCAGTACTTC
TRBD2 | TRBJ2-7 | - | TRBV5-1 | CASSFGGTSGSEQYF | TGCGCCAGCAGCTTTGGTGGGACTAGCGGGTCGGAGCAGTACTTC
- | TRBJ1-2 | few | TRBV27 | CASSHKLDGLEGYTF | TGTGCCAGCAGTCATAAACTGGACGGACTTGAAGGCTACACCTTC
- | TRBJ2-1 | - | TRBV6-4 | CASSDSTRDEQFF | TGTGCCAGCAGTGACTCTACTAGGGATGAGCAGTTCTTC
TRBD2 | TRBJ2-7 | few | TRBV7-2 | CASSLSGRFSYEQYF | TGTGCCAGCAGCTTAAGCGGGAGGTTCTCCTACGAGCAGTACTTC
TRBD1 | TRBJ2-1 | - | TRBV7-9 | CASRAGTGISEQFF | TGTGCCAGCAGGGCCGGGACAGGGATTTCGGAGCAGTTCTTC
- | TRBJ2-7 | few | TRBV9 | CASSVGREHSYEQYF | TGTGCCAGCAGCGTAGGTAGGGAGCACTCCTACGAGCAGTACTTC
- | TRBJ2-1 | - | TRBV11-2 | CASSLGQSRAGEQFF | TGTGCCAGCAGCTTAGGACAGAGCAGGGCGGGTGAGCAGTTCTTC
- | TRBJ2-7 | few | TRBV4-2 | CASSQDLTSREGLLSRTVYEQYF | TGTGCCAGCAGCCAAGATCTTACCTCCAGGGAAGGACTCCTCAGTAGGACCGTCTACGAGCAGTACTTC
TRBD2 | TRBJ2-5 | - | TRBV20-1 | CSARDAGRLAVLETQYF | TGCAGTGCTAGAGATGCTGGAAGGCTAGCGGTGTTGGAGACCCAGTACTTC
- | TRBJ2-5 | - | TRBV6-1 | CASRHGGQGSRRVQETQYF | TGTGCCAGCAGGCACGGGGGGCAGGGCTCCCGCCGGGTACAAGAGACCCAGTACTTC
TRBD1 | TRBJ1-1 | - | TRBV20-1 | CSSPGQLNTEAFF | TGCAGTTCACCGGGACAGTTAAACACTGAAGCTTTCTTT